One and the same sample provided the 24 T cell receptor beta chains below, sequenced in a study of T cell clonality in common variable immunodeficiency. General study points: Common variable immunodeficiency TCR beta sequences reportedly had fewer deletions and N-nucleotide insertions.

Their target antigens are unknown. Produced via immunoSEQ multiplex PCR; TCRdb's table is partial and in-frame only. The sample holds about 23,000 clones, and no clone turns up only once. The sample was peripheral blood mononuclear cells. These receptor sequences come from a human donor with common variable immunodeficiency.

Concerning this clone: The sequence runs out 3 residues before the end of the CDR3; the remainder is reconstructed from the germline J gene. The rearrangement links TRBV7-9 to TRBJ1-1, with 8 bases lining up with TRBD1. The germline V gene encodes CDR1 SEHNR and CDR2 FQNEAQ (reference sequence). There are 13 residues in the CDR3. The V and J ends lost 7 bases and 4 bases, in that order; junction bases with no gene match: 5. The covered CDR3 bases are TGTGCCAGCAAGGCAGGGGGCGTCACTGAA. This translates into CASKAGGVTE. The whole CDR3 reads CASKAGGVTEAFF.

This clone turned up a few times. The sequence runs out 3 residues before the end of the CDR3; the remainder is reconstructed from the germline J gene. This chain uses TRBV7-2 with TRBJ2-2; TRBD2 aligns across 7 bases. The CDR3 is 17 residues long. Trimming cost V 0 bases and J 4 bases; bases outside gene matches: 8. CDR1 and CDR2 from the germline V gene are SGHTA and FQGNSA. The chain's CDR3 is CASSLASGGVGTGELFF. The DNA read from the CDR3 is TGTGCCAGCAGCTTAGCTTCGGGGGGAGTTGGCACCGGGGAG.

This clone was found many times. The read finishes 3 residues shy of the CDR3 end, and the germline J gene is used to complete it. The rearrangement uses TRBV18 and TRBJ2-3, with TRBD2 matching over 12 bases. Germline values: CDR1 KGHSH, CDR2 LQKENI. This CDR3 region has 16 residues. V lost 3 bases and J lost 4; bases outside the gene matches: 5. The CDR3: CASSPTSGGPPDTQYF. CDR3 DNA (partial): TGTGCCAGCTCACCCACTAGCGGGGGGCCCCCAGATACG.

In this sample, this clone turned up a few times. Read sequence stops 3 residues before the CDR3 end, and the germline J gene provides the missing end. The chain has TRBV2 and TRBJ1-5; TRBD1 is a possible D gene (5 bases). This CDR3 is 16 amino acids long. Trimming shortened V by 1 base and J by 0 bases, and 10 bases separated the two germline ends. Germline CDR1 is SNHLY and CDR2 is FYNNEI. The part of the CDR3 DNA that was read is TGTGCCAGCAGTGAAGAGGGGTTCGGTAGCAATCAGCCC. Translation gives CASSEEGFGSNQP. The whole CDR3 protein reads CASSEEGFGSNQPQHF.

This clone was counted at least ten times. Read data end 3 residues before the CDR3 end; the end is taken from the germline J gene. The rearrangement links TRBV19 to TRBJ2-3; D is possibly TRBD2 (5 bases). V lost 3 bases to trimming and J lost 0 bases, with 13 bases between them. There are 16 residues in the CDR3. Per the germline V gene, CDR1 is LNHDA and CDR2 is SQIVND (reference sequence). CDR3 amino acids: CASSIFPGSSTDTQYF. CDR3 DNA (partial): TGTGCCAGTAGTATTTTTCCGGGGTCTAGCACAGATACG.

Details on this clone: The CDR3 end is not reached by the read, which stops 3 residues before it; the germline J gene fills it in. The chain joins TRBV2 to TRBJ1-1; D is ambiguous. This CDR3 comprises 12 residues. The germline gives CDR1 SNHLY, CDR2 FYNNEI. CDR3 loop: CASSEEQDKAFF. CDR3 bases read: TGTGCCAGCAGTGAAGAGCAGGATAAA.

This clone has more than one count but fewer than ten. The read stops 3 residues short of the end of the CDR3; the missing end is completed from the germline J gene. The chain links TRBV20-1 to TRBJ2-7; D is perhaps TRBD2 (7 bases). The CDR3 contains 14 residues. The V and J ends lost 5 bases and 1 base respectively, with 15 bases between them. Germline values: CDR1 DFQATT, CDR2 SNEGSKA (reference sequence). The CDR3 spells CSARGALGSYEQYF. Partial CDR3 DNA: TGCAGTGCTCGGGGGGCGCTGGGATCCTACGAG.

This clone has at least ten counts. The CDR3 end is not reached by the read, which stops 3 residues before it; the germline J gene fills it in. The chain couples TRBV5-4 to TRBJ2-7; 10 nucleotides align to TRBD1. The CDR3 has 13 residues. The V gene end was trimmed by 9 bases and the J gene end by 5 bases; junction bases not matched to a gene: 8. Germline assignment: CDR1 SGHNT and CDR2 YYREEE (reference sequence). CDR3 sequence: CATTGQGRNEQYF. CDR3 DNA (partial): TGTGCCACCACGGGACAGGGGAGAAACGAG.

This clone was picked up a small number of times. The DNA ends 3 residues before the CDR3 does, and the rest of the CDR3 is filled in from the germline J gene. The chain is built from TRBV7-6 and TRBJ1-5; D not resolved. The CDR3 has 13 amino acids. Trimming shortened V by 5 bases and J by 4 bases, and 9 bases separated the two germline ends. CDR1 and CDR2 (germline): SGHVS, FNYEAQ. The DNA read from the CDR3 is TGTGCCAGCAGCGTCGCCACAAATCAGCCC. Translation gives CASSVATNQP. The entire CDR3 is CASSVATNQPQHF.

CDR3 sequence reads: CASSDRASGVQETQYF. The sequenced part of the CDR3 DNA is TGTGCCAGCAGTGATAGGGCTAGCGGGGTCCAAGAGACC. This chain joins TRBV2 and TRBJ2-5; 9 bases map to TRBD2. Coverage ceases 3 residues before the CDR3 finishes, and the germline J gene fills in the end. The germline CDR1 and CDR2 sequences are SNHLY and FYNNEI. J was trimmed by 1 base and V by 3 bases; bases with no gene match: 6. This CDR3 is 16 amino acids long.

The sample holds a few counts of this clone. The sequenced CDR3 bases are TGTGCCTGGAGTGTAATTGGCGGGAGTTCCGGCGAG. Amino acids: CAWSVIGGSSGE. The CDR3 as a whole reads CAWSVIGGSSGEQYF. The J gene is TRBJ2-7, the V gene TRBV30, with TRBD2 matching over 7 bases. The CDR3 goes on 3 residues after the read ends, and that part is filled in from the germline J gene. CDR3 length equals 15 residues. Germline assignment: CDR1 GTSNPN and CDR2 SVGIG (reference sequence). Trimming at V came to 0 bases and at J to 6 bases, leaving 11 bases not matched to a gene.

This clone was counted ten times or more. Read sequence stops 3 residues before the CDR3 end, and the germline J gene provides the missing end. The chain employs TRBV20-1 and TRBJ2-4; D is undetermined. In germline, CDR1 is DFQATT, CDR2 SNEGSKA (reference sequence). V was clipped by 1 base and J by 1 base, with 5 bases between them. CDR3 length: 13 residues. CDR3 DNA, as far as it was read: TGCAGTGCTAGAGCCTTGGCCAAAAACATT. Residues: CSARALAKNI. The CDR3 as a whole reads CSARALAKNIQYF.

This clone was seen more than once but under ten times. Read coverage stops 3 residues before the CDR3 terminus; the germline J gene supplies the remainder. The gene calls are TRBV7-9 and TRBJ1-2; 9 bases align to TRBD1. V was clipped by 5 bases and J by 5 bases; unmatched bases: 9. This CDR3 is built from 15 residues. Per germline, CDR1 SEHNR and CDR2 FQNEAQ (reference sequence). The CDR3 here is CASSRLGQGEYGYTF. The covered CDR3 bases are TGTGCCAGCAGCCGGTTGGGACAGGGCGAATATGGC.

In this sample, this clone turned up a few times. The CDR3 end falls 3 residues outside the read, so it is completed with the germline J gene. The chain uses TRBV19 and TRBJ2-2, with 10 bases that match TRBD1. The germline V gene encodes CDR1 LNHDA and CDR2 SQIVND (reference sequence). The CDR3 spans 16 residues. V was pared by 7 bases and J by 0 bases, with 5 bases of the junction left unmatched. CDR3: CASTGQGIPNTGELFF. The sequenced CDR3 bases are TGTGCCAGTACGGGACAGGGGATACCGAACACCGGGGAG.

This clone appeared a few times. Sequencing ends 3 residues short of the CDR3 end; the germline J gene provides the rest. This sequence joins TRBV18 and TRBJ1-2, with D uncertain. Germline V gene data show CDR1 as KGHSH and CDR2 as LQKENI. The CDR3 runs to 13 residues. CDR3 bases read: TGTGCCAGCTCACCGGCGGGAGGGAGGAGC. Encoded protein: CASSPAGGRS. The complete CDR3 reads CASSPAGGRSYTF.

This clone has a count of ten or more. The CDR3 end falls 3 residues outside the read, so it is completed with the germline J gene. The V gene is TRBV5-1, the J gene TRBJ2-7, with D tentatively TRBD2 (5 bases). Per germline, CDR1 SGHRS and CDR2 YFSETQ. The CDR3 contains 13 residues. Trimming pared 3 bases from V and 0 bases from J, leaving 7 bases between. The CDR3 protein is CASSSGSSYEQYF. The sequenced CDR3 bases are TGCGCCAGCAGCTCGGGGAGCTCCTACGAG. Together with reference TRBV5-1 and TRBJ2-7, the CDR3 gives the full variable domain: KAGVTQTPRYLIKTRGQQVTLSCSPISGHRSVSWYQQTPGQGLQFLFEYFSETQRNKGNFPGRFSGRQFSNSRSEMNVSTLELGDSALYLCASSSGSSYEQYFGPGTRLTVT.

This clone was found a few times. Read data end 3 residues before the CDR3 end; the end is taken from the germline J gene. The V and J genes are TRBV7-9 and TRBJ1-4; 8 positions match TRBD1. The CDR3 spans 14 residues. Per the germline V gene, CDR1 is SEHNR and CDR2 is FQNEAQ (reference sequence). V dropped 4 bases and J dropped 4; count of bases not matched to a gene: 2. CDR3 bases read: TGTGCCAGCAGCTCAGGGGGCAATAATGAAAAA. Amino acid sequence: CASSSGGNNEK. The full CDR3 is CASSSGGNNEKLFF.

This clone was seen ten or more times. The CDR3 bases that were read are TGCGCCAGCAGCTTTACAGGGAGACAAGAGACC. It encodes CASSFTGRQET. The CDR3 in its entirety is CASSFTGRQETQYF. The chain recombines TRBV5-1 with TRBJ2-5, with D perhaps matching TRBD1 (6 bases). The read falls 3 residues short of the CDR3 end, and the missing part is taken from the germline J gene. This CDR3 spans 14 amino acids. Trimming left V 2 bases short and J 2 bases short, with 10 bases between. The germline V gene encodes CDR1 SGHRS and CDR2 YFSETQ.

Incomplete CDR3 DNA: TGTGCCAGCAGACCCCCTTTGGGGACAGGGTCCTACGAG. This gives the protein CASRPPLGTGSYE. The CDR3, in full, reads CASRPPLGTGSYEQYF. V usage is TRBV6-2 or TRBV6-3 and J usage is TRBJ2-7; 9 positions match TRBD1. The read finishes 3 residues shy of the CDR3 end, and the germline J gene is used to complete it. Trimming at V came to 6 bases and at J to 1 base, leaving 10 bases not matched to a gene. Looked up from germline, CDR1 is MNHEY and CDR2 is SVGEGT. The CDR3 sequence is 16 residues long.

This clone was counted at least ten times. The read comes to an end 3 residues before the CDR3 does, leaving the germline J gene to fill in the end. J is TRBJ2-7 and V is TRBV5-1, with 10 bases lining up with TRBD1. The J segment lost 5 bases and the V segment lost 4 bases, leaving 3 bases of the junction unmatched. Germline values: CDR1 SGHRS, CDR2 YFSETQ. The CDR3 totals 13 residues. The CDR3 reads CASSRDRGNEQYF. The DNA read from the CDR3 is TGCGCCAGCAGCCGGGACAGGGGCAACGAG.

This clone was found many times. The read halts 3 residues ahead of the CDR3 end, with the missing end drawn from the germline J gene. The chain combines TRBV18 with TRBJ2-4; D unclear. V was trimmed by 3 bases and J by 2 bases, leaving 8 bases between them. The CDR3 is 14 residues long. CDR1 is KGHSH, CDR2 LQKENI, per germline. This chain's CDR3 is CASSPEGSKNIQYF. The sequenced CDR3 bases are TGTGCCAGCTCACCGGAAGGGTCCAAAAACATT.

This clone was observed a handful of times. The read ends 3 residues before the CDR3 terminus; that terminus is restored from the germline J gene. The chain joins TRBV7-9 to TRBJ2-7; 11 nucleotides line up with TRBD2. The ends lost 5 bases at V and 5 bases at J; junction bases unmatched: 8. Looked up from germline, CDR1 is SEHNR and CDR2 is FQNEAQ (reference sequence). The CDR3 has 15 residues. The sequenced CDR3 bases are TGTGCCAGCAGCCCGCCTAGCGGGGGGCTCAACGAG. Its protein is CASSPPSGGLNE. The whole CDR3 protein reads CASSPPSGGLNEQYF.

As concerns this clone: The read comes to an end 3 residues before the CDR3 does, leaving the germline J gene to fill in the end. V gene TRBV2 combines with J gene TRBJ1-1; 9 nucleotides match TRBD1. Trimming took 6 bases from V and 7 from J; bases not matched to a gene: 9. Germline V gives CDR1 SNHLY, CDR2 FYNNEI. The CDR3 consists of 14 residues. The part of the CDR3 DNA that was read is TGTGCCAGCAGGCCTGAGGGACAGGGTTTTGAA. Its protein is CASRPEGQGFE. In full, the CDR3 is CASRPEGQGFEAFF. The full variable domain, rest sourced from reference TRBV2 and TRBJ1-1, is EPEVTQTPSHQVTQMGQEVILRCVPISNHLYFYWYRQILGQKVEFLVSFYNNEISEKSEIFDDQFSVERPDGSNFTLKIRSTKLEDSAMYFCASRPEGQGFEAFFGQGTRLTVV.

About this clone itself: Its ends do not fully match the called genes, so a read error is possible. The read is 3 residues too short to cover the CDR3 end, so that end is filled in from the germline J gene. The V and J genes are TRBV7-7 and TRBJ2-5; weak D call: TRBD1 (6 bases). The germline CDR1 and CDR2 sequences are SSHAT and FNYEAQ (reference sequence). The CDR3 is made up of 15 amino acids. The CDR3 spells CASSLDGQLTGTQYF. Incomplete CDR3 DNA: TGTGCTAGCAGCTTAGACGGACAGTTAACCGGGACC.